These 26 T cell receptor beta chains were sequenced from one sample in a study of blood T cell repertoires in COVID-19. Clones were sequenced by immunoSEQ multiplex PCR, and TCRdb holds only the in-frame ones, with some missing. Of fewer than 350,000 clones listed, around 87% are singletons. Material: peripheral blood. The receptors were sampled from a woman aged 45-65 years who had recovered from COVID-19.

Ten or more counts support this clone. This chain joins TRBV2 and TRBJ2-1, with TRBD1 matching over 9 bases. The V segment lost 3 bases and the J segment 3 bases; nucleotides outside the gene matches: 6. In germline, CDR1 is SNHLY, CDR2 FYNNEI. This CDR3 contains 16 residues. This CDR3 reads CASSDGAGQGYNEQFF. The CDR3 nucleotides read TGTGCCAGCAGTGATGGGGCGGGACAGGGCTACAATGAGCAGTTCTTC.

The chain uses TRBV2 and TRBJ2-7; 8 bases map to TRBD1. This CDR3 contains 14 residues. V lost 7 bases, J lost 2 bases, and 7 bases stayed unmatched. The germline V gene encodes CDR1 SNHLY and CDR2 FYNNEI. CDR3 in amino acids: CASTDRQGPYEQYF. The CDR3 DNA is TGTGCCAGCACAGACCGACAGGGGCCCTACGAGCAGTACTTC.

This sequence joins TRBV20-1 and TRBJ2-7; tentatively, D is TRBD1 (6 bases). V was cut by 3 bases and J by 1 base, with 13 bases left in between. CDR1 and CDR2 from the germline V gene are DFQATT and SNEGSKA (reference sequence). This CDR3 is 14 amino acids long. CDR3 nucleotides: TGCAGTGCTAGTGCGAACAGGGTTTCCTACGAGCAGTACTTC. Its protein product is CSASANRVSYEQYF.

The chain combines TRBV28 with TRBJ1-1; 11 bases match TRBD1. The V gene end was trimmed by 6 bases and the J gene end by 1 base; junction bases not matched to a gene: 7. Germline-derived CDR1 and CDR2 are MDHEN and SYDVKM. This CDR3 has 16 residues. The CDR3 bases are TGTGCCAGCAGCCCATGGACAGGGGGCTCGAACACTGAAGCTTTCTTT. Residues: CASSPWTGGSNTEAFF.

This chain links TRBV9 with TRBJ2-3; 10 bases align to TRBD2. Looked up from germline, CDR1 is SGDLS and CDR2 is YYNGEE. The CDR3 length is 15 residues. The V segment lost 3 bases and the J segment 5 bases; nucleotides outside the gene matches: 6. CDR3 sequence: CASSEREGPIDTQYF. CDR3 nucleotides: TGTGCCAGCAGCGAGCGGGAGGGCCCTATAGATACGCAGTATTTT.

V gene TRBV4-3 combines with J gene TRBJ2-5; 11 positions agree with TRBD1. CDR1 is LGHNA, CDR2 YSLEER, per germline. This CDR3 contains 17 residues. V lost 5 bases and J lost 5; bases outside the gene matches: 13. The DNA of the CDR3 is TGCGCCAGCAGCGAATCCGGGACAGGGGGTCGATGGGAGACCCAGTACTTC. It translates to CASSESGTGGRWETQYF.

V usage is TRBV9 and J usage is TRBJ2-7; tentative D call: TRBD1 (6 bases). CDR1 is SGDLS and CDR2 is YYNGEE in the germline V gene. V was clipped by 2 bases and J by 2 bases, with 14 bases between them. This CDR3 is 15 amino acids long. The CDR3 DNA reads as TGTGCCAGCAGCGTCGACCCGGGACAAACCTACGAGCAGTACTTC. It yields the protein CASSVDPGQTYEQYF.

CDR3 residues: CASNPLGRVGNEQFF. DNA of the CDR3: TGTGCCAGCAACCCCCTGGGCAGGGTAGGAAATGAGCAGTTCTTC. The chain couples TRBV6-2 or TRBV6-3 to TRBJ2-1; a possible D gene is TRBD1 (5 bases). Trimming removed 7 bases at V and 7 bases at J, with 20 bases between. This CDR3 contains 15 residues. CDR1 and CDR2 from the germline V gene are MNHEY and SVGEGT.

J is TRBJ1-2 and V is TRBV29-1; a weak D match, TRBD1 (6 bases). V lost 8 bases to trimming and J lost 8 bases, with 15 bases between them. This CDR3 is 11 amino acids long. Per the germline V gene, CDR1 is SQVTM and CDR2 is ANQGSEA. CDR3 DNA: TGCAGCACCGGTTCAGGGGACGGCTACACCTTC. Translation gives CSTGSGDGYTF.

The chain recombines TRBV2 with TRBJ1-5; tentatively, D is TRBD1 (5 bases). V was shortened by 3 bases and J by 5 bases, with 11 bases between the two germline ends. The CDR3 consists of 14 residues. The germline V gene has CDR1 SNHLY and CDR2 FYNNEI. The CDR3 DNA reads TGTGCCAGCAGTGACGGGCAGGGATATCAGCCCCAGCATTTT. This codes for CASSDGQGYQPQHF.

V gene TRBV29-1 combines with J gene TRBJ2-3, with TRBD1 as a possible D gene (5 bases). Trimming shortened V by 5 bases and J by 3 bases, and 12 bases separated the two germline ends. The CDR3 sequence is 13 residues long. The germline V gene encodes CDR1 SQVTM and CDR2 ANQGSEA. The CDR3 coding sequence is TGCAGCGTTTATGACAGCAAAACAGATACGCAGTATTTT. This encodes CSVYDSKTDTQYF.

CDR3 protein: CASSDSGASTGYTF. Here the CDR3 DNA reads TGTGCCAGCAGTGACTCAGGGGCCTCTACTGGCTACACCTTC. The rearrangement joins TRBV6-4 to TRBJ1-2, with D possibly being TRBD1 (5 bases). The CDR3 length is 14 residues. CDR1 is MRHNA and CDR2 is SNTAGT in the germline V gene. V was trimmed by 0 bases and J by 7 bases, leaving 12 bases between them.

The V call is TRBV5-1, the J call TRBJ2-3; 8 nucleotides match TRBD2. The CDR3 spans 14 residues. Germline CDR1 reads SGHRS; CDR2 reads YFSETQ. V was pared by 4 bases and J by 3 bases, with 4 bases of the junction left unmatched. The CDR3 nucleotides are TGCGCCAGCAGCCCCGGGACTAGAACAGATACGCAGTATTTT. Its translation: CASSPGTRTDTQYF.

The gene calls are TRBV4-1 and TRBJ2-3, with 12 positions matching TRBD2. The CDR3 is 17 amino acids. CDR1 is MGHRA, CDR2 YSYEKL, per germline. J lost 2 bases, V lost 2 bases, and 5 bases had no gene match. The CDR3 loop reads CASSQRLAGDSTDTQYF. The DNA of the CDR3 is TGCGCCAGCAGCCAACGACTAGCGGGGGACTCCACAGATACGCAGTATTTT.

The chain joins TRBV2 to TRBJ1-5; D perhaps matches TRBD1 (5 bases). CDR1 is SNHLY and CDR2 is FYNNEI in the germline V gene. The CDR3 extends over 14 amino acids. Trimming took 6 bases from V and 6 from J, leaving 15 bases between them. The CDR3 coding sequence is TGTGCCAGCAGGGACGTGGGGGGGAGTCAGCCCCAGCATTTT. Translated: CASRDVGGSQPQHF.

The chain joins TRBV5-6 to TRBJ1-4; D may be TRBD1 (6 bases). The ends were cut back, 8 bases at V and 2 bases at J, with 10 bases in the middle. The CDR3 extends over 13 amino acids. Germline V gene sequence: CDR1 SGHDT, CDR2 YYEEEE. This chain's CDR3 is CASSGATNEKLFF. In nucleotides, the CDR3 is TGTGCCAGTTCAGGGGCTACTAATGAAAAACTGTTTTTT.

This clone occurred a few times. The V and J genes are TRBV28 and TRBJ2-1; 10 bases map to TRBD2. V dropped 1 base and J dropped 7; count of bases not matched to a gene: 10. Per germline, CDR1 MDHEN and CDR2 SYDVKM. This CDR3 is 17 amino acids long. As DNA, the CDR3 is TGTGCCAGCAGTTTATTTTTGGCTAGCGGGAGTTTAAATGAGCAGTTCTTC. Protein product: CASSLFLASGSLNEQFF.

The genes are TRBV19 and TRBJ2-6; D not resolved. CDR1 is LNHDA, CDR2 SQIVND, per germline (reference sequence). The V gene lost 3 bases and the J gene lost 0 bases, with 6 bases spanning the gap. The CDR3 has 15 amino acids. The CDR3 DNA is TGTGCCAGTAGTATCCAGATCTCTGGGGCCAACGTCCTGACTTTC. This codes for CASSIQISGANVLTF.

The J gene is TRBJ2-1, the V gene TRBV2; 10 bases are shared with TRBD1. Trimming removed 4 bases from V and 12 bases from J; junction bases left unmatched: 0. The CDR3 runs 11 residues. Germline V gives CDR1 SNHLY, CDR2 FYNNEI. DNA for the CDR3: TGTGCCAGCAGTGGGACAGGGGGGCAGTTCTTC. It yields the protein CASSGTGGQFF.

The rearrangement joins TRBV7-9 to TRBJ1-2; D is perhaps TRBD1 (6 bases). Germline-derived CDR1 and CDR2 are SEHNR and FQNEAQ (reference sequence). V lost 6 bases, J lost 6 bases, and 20 bases lay in between. The CDR3 spans 15 residues. The CDR3 region is CASSPPLNRADGYTF. In nucleotides, the CDR3 is TGTGCCAGCAGTCCCCCTCTTAACAGGGCAGATGGCTACACCTTC.

This CDR3 is CASSVEGGAGYTF. The CDR3 bases are TGTGCCAGCAGCGTAGAGGGAGGGGCGGGCTACACCTTC. This sequence joins TRBV9 and TRBJ1-2; D perhaps matches TRBD1 (5 bases). The CDR3 runs 13 residues. Trimming took 0 bases from V and 8 from J, leaving 11 bases between them. Germline V gene lookup returns CDR1 SGDLS and CDR2 YYNGEE.

The chain couples TRBV9 to TRBJ2-1, with no clear D. The CDR3 spans 15 residues. Germline loops: CDR1 SGDLS, CDR2 YYNGEE. The ends were cut back, 0 bases at V and 6 bases at J, with 13 bases in the middle. The CDR3, as DNA: TGTGCCAGCAGCGTAGGACAATCCCCCCTCAATGAGCAGTTCTTC. Amino acid sequence: CASSVGQSPLNEQFF.

The CDR3 region is CASSAQGQPNEKLFF. In DNA form, the CDR3 reads TGTGCCAGCAGTGCCCAGGGACAGCCTAATGAAAAACTGTTTTTT. This chain links TRBV2 with TRBJ1-4, with 7 bases that match TRBD1. With 4 bases clipped from V and 3 bases from J, the junction kept 5 bases outside the gene matches. The CDR3 extends over 15 amino acids. Germline loops: CDR1 SNHLY, CDR2 FYNNEI.

On this clone itself: Compared with germline, one end of the junction differs, possibly owing to a read error. The chain joins TRBV29-1 to TRBJ1-4; 7 bases match TRBD1. This CDR3 spans 14 amino acids. The germline V gene has CDR1 SQVTM and CDR2 ANQGSEA. The CDR3 spells CSARTGTAKEKLFF. The DNA of the CDR3 is TGCAGCGCCCGAACCGGGACAGCTAAAGAAAAACTGTTTTTT.

This chain uses TRBV29-1 with TRBJ2-2; tentatively, D is TRBD2 (7 bases). CDR1 is SQVTM, CDR2 ANQGSEA, per germline. V was shortened by 6 bases and J by 5 bases, with 25 bases between the two germline ends. The CDR3 length is 17 residues. The CDR3 bases are TGCAGCGTCCAACACCCTATTAGGGGGGGCCGGACCGGGGAGCTGTTTTTT. Translation: CSVQHPIRGGRTGELFF.

The rearrangement joins TRBV7-2 to TRBJ2-5; 11 positions match TRBD2. Per the germline V gene, CDR1 is SGHTA and CDR2 is FQGNSA. The V segment lost 0 bases and the J segment 3 bases; nucleotides outside the gene matches: 15. CDR3 length equals 20 residues. The CDR3 region is CASSLAGWASGGPPKETQYF. DNA for the CDR3: TGTGCCAGCAGCTTAGCGGGATGGGCTAGCGGGGGGCCCCCGAAAGAGACCCAGTACTTC.